This T cell receptor (beta chain) was identified during a study of OX40 agonist ivuxolimab in advanced cancers. Overall study: Head and neck, renal cell, melanoma or hepatocellular carcinoma were the cancers that dose-escalation patients had. Study-level points and caveats: Expanded clones were, on average, more numerous among CD8+ T cells than CD4+. At 0.1 to 3.0 mg/kg and by week 6, CD4+ and CD8+ T cells in the blood had expanded clonally.

This CDR3 is 17 amino acids long. CDR1 MNHEY and CDR2 SMNVEV come from the germline V gene (reference sequence). Measured with immunoSEQ multiplex PCR; TCRdb has only the in-frame clones, and not every one. The sample lists about 20,000 clones, 80% to 90% seen once, with around a sixth in the top ten. Of note for this clone: Its antigen remains unknown. At one of its ends the junction is not consistent with the germline gene, which may arise from a read error.

The sequences come from CD4+ or CD8+ T cells sorted from blood, collected in a trial of the OX40 agonist ivuxolimab. The receptor was isolated from an adult with an advanced solid tumor such as melanoma, head and neck, liver or kidney cancer. The chain uses TRBV27 and TRBJ2-7; TRBD2 matches at 13 bases. The CDR3 region has the DNA TGTGCCAGCAGTCTATCTCGACTAGCGGGGGGCCCCTACGAGCAGTACTTC. Protein: CASSLSRLAGGPYEQYF.